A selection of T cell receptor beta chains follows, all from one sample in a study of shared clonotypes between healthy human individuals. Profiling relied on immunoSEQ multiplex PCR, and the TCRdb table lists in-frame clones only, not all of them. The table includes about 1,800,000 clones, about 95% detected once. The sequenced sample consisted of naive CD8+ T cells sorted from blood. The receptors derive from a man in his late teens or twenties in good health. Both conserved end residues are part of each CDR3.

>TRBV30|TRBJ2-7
CAWTEGLAGFSYEQYF
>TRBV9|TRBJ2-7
CASSARLADSYEQYF
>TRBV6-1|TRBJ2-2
CASSEAVAGSMIGELFF
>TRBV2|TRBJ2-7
CASNRYEQYF
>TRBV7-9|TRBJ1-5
CASSLALMTGGDQPQHF
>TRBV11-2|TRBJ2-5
CASSLDYVRIGQRRETQYF
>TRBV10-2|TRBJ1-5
CASSEVDAVNQPQHF
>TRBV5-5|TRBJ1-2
CASSDAGTRGIQGYGYTF
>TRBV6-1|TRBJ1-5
CASSEAREYSNQPQHF
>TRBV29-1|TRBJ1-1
CSVDRNTEAFF
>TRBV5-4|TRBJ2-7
CASSGENPGEQYF
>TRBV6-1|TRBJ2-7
CASSEGWGSEQYF
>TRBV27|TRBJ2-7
CASSLGVAGVYEQYF
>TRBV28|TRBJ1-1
CASSPIPGRTYSIQNTEAFF
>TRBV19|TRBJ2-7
CASSTGTGYEQYF
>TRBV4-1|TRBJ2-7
CASSPPKGTPNYYEQYF
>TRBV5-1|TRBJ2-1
CASSSGTGVDPFF
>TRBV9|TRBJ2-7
CASSTAGGYEQYF
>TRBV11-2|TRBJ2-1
CASSPTGSSYNEQFF